This is a list of T cell receptor beta chains from one sample in a study of patients with pleural tuberculosis. Using its own MiXCR run on the reads, TCRdb lists one record per CDR3 protein. The sample records some 29,000 distinct CDR3 sequences, about 18% being singletons. The sample consisted of peripheral blood. Receptor source: a human donor with pleural tuberculosis. Each CDR3 is given with its conserved first and last residue. D genes are given only for firm matches. The size of a clone is reported for some rows only, either as once, few or many, or as a class for expanded clones.

v_call	clone_size	cdr3_length	j_call	d_call	cdr3_nt	cdr3_aa
TRBV20-1	medium-sized	10	TRBJ1-2	NA	TGCAGGGTGAGGGACGATGGCTACACCTTC	CRVRDDGYTF
TRBV28	medium-sized	15	TRBJ1-1	NA	TGTGCCAGCACCGATCCTTTGCGGATGGGGACTGAAGCTTTCTTT	CASTDPLRMGTEAFF
TRBV4-1	many	13	TRBJ1-2	NA	TGCGCCAGCAGCCAAGCCTTAAACACTGGCTACACCTTC	CASSQALNTGYTF
TRBV7-2	medium-sized	11	TRBJ2-3	NA	TGTGCCAGCAGCTTAGCAGATACGCAGTATTTT	CASSLADTQYF
TRBV7-2	medium-sized	13	TRBJ1-1	NA	TGTGCCAGCAGCTTCCCGGGTAACACTGAAGCTTTCTTT	CASSFPGNTEAFF
TRBV5-6	many	13	TRBJ1-1	TRBD1	TGTGCCAGCAGCGGTGGACAGGGGACTGAAGCTTTCTTT	CASSGGQGTEAFF
TRBV15	many	13	TRBJ2-7	NA	TGTGCCACCAGCAGAGATCTGGGCGAAGAGCAGTACTTC	CATSRDLGEEQYF
TRBV5-5	few	13	TRBJ2-3	NA	TGTGCCAGCACCTGGGGGGTTCCAGATACGCAGTATTTT	CASTWGVPDTQYF
TRBV10-3	many	15	TRBJ1-1	TRBD1	TGTGCCATCAGTGGGATGACAGGGCTGAACACTGAAGCTTTCTTT	CAISGMTGLNTEAFF
TRBV14	many	15	TRBJ1-1	TRBD1	TGTGCCAGCAGCCAACTTCGGGACAGTGCCTATGAAGCTTTCTTT	CASSQLRDSAYEAFF
TRBV5-4	many	13	TRBJ2-7	NA	TGTGCCAGCAGCTCGGACGGGACGGCTCAGCAGTACTTC	CASSSDGTAQQYF
TRBV28	many	13	TRBJ1-1	NA	TGTGCCAGCAGTTTATACCCGAACACTGAAGCTTTCTTT	CASSLYPNTEAFF
TRBV29-1	few	17	TRBJ2-1	TRBD2	TGCAGCGCAGGGACTAGCGGGCCACAACACTCCTACAATGAGCAGTTCTTC	CSAGTSGPQHSYNEQFF
TRBV12-3/TRBV12-4	many	14	TRBJ1-1	TRBD1	TGTGCCAGCAGTTTATTAGGGGGCAACACTGAAGCTTTCTTT	CASSLLGGNTEAFF
TRBV3-1	many	16	TRBJ2-7	TRBD2	TGTGCCAGCAGCCCGGGACTAGCGGGAGAGTACTACGAGCAGTACTTC	CASSPGLAGEYYEQYF
TRBV3-1	NA	11	TRBJ1-1	NA	TGTGCCATCACCCTGGGGGGGTATGCTTTCTTT	CAITLGGYAFF
TRBV12-3/TRBV12-4	many	14	TRBJ1-1	NA	TGTGCCAGCAGTTCTCAGGGCGGGAGCACTGAAGCTTTCTTT	CASSSQGGSTEAFF
TRBV18	many	13	TRBJ1-5	NA	TGTGCCAGCTCACAAGGGGAGCGGCAGCCCCAGCATTTT	CASSQGERQPQHF
TRBV29-1	many	15	TRBJ1-2	NA	TGCAGCGTTGAAGCCCACCTACCGGGGGACTATGGCTACACCTTC	CSVEAHLPGDYGYTF
TRBV7-2	NA	17	TRBJ2-1	TRBD2	TGTGCCAGCAGCTCTGCTAGCGGGGGACCAGAAAACAATGAGCAGTTCTTC	CASSSASGGPENNEQFF
TRBV4-1	many	13	TRBJ2-5	NA	TGCGCCAGCAGCCAAGTTAGCCGGGAGACCCAGTACTTC	CASSQVSRETQYF
TRBV5-4	many	13	TRBJ2-1	NA	TGTGCCAGCAGCTCTCCGCAGGGCCCCGAGCAGTTCTTC	CASSSPQGPEQFF
TRBV28	many	13	TRBJ2-7	TRBD1	TGTGCCAGCATTCTGGCAGGGGGCTTCGAGCAGTACTTC	CASILAGGFEQYF
TRBV3-1	many	17	TRBJ2-1	NA	TGTGCCAGCAGCTTCCCGGCGGACCCGAGCTCCTACAATGAGCAGTTCTTC	CASSFPADPSSYNEQFF
TRBV5-1	NA	10	TRBJ2-7	NA	TGCGCCGTCGGAACCTACGAGCAGTACTTC	CAVGTYEQYF
TRBV7-2	many	14	TRBJ2-5	NA	TGTGCCAGCAGCTTTGGGCAGTACCAAGAGACCCAGTACTTC	CASSFGQYQETQYF
TRBV18	many	12	TRBJ2-2	NA	TGTGCCGCCGCGCGTAGCACCGGGGAGCTGTTTTTT	CAAARSTGELFF
TRBV2	many	15	TRBJ2-3	TRBD1	TGTGCCAGCAGTCGGTTGGACAGGGGATCAGATACGCAGTATTTT	CASSRLDRGSDTQYF
TRBV12-3/TRBV12-4	many	17	TRBJ1-3	TRBD1	TGTGCCAGCAGTCATGGACAGGGCTTCTCCTCTGGAAACACCATATATTTT	CASSHGQGFSSGNTIYF
TRBV27	many	16	TRBJ2-3	TRBD2	TGTGCCAGCAGTTCGGGACTAGCGGGGGGAACAGATACGCAGTATTTT	CASSSGLAGGTDTQYF
TRBV20-1	NA	16	TRBJ1-5	TRBD1	TGCAGTGCCAGCCAACAGGGGTACTCTAGCAATCAGCCCCAGCATTTT	CSASQQGYSSNQPQHF
TRBV27	many	15	TRBJ2-7	TRBD1	TGTGCCAGCAGTCCCCCGGGACAGGGAGTCTCCGAGCAGTACTTC	CASSPPGQGVSEQYF
TRBV27	medium-sized	12	TRBJ1-5	NA	TGTGCCAGCAAGAACCGGGGTCAGCCCCAGCATTTT	CASKNRGQPQHF
TRBV19	many	15	TRBJ2-2	TRBD1	TGTGCCAGTTCAACTACCGGGACAGGGGCCGGGGAGCTGTTTTTT	CASSTTGTGAGELFF
TRBV10-3	once	13	TRBJ1-1	NA	TGTGCCATCAGGCCCGACGTGAACACCGAAGCTTTCTTT	CAIRPDVNTEAFF
TRBV24-1	many	13	TRBJ1-2	TRBD1	TGTGCCACCAGCCTCGGGACAGCGTATGGCTACACCTTC	CATSLGTAYGYTF
TRBV7-9	many	11	TRBJ2-3	NA	TGTGCCAGCAGCTTCATGTATACGCAGTATTTT	CASSFMYTQYF
TRBV9	few	14	TRBJ2-5	NA	TGTGCCAGCAGCTCCCGTCGGGGGCCCTCTTCGCAGTACTTC	CASSSRRGPSSQYF